Shown below are 8 T cell receptor beta chains from a single sample sequenced in a study of CD8 T cells in Susac syndrome. RNA in amounts of about 0.5 to 1 ug was reverse transcribed with random hexamers. From the immunoSEQ multiplex PCR reads, TCRdb called clonotypes with MiXCR, one entry per CDR3 protein. The data contain about 120,000 distinct CDR3 sequences, roughly 94% of them singletons. Sample: CD4+ T cells from PBMCs. These receptors were taken from a human donor in good health.

The chain recombines TRBV30 with TRBJ2-5; D perhaps matches TRBD2 (5 bases). V lost 0 bases and J 1 base, leaving 9 bases between the germline ends. Germline values: CDR1 GTSNPN, CDR2 SVGIG (reference sequence). CDR3 length: 14 residues. CDR3 sequence (DNA): TGTGCCTGGAGTGTAAGGACTTTCCAAGAGACCCAGTACTTC. Translation: CAWSVRTFQETQYF.

This clonotype was recorded once. J is TRBJ1-5 and V is TRBV7-8, with 7 bases fitting TRBD1. The germline gives CDR1 SGHVS, CDR2 FQNEAQ. With V trimmed by 4 bases and J by 0 bases, 3 bases remained unmatched. The length of the CDR3 is 15 residues. The CDR3 loop reads CASSWDSLSNQPQHF. As DNA, the CDR3 is TGTGCCAGCAGCTGGGACAGCCTTAGCAATCAGCCCCAGCATTTT.

The V call is TRBV30, the J call TRBJ2-1, with 14 bases that match TRBD2. V dropped 4 bases and J dropped 10; count of bases not matched to a gene: 9. The germline gives CDR1 GTSNPN, CDR2 SVGIG (reference sequence). The CDR3 is made up of 15 amino acids. CDR3: CAWTATSGRAGEQFF. The CDR3 coding sequence is TGTGCCTGGACCGCGACTAGCGGGAGGGCCGGGGAGCAGTTCTTC. Complete variable domain (other parts from reference TRBV30 and TRBJ2-1): SQTIHQWPATLVQPVGSPLSLECTVEGTSNPNLYWYRQAAGRGLQLLFYSVGIGQISSEVPQNLSASRPQDRQFILSSKKLLLSDSGFYLCAWTATSGRAGEQFFGPGTRLTVL.

The J gene is TRBJ2-1, the V gene TRBV5-6, with 7 bases matching TRBD2. V dropped 0 bases and J dropped 12; count of bases not matched to a gene: 12. This CDR3 has 15 residues. Germline V CDR1 and CDR2: SGHDT, YYEEEE. Here the CDR3 reads CASSLALAAPNGQFF. CDR3 nucleotide sequence: TGTGCCAGCAGCTTGGCCCTAGCGGCCCCTAACGGGCAGTTCTTC.

This clonotype was recorded a few times. The V call is TRBV24-1, the J call TRBJ2-3; D not resolved. Germline V gene data show CDR1 as KGHDR and CDR2 as SFDVKD. The germline V and J ends were trimmed by 4 bases and 1 base, with 5 bases remaining between them. The CDR3 sequence is 13 residues long. The CDR3 coding sequence is TGTGCCACCAGTGAAGCCGGCACAGATACGCAGTATTTT. It is translated as CATSEAGTDTQYF.

The CDR3 is CASSLRRGRGTGELFF. The CDR3 DNA reads TGTGCCAGCAGCTTGAGACGCGGGAGGGGGACCGGGGAGCTGTTTTTT. V gene TRBV5-6 combines with J gene TRBJ2-2; TRBD2 matches at 9 bases. Germline V gives CDR1 SGHDT, CDR2 YYEEEE. The length of the CDR3 is 16 residues. With V trimmed by 1 base and J by 5 bases, 6 bases remained unmatched. The variable domain in full, with the rest retrieved from reference TRBV5-6 and TRBJ2-2, is DAGVTQSPTHLIKTRGQQVTLRCSPKSGHDTVSWYQQALGQGPQFIFQYYEEEERQRGNFPDRFSGHQFPNYSSELNVNALLLGDSALYLCASSLRRGRGTGELFFGEGSRLTVL.

The chain carries TRBV10-3 and TRBJ2-5, with 9 nucleotides matching TRBD1. Germline trimming cut 8 bases from V and 3 bases from J; bases unmatched to any gene: 13. The CDR3 covers 16 residues. CDR1 ENHRY and CDR2 SYGVKD come from the germline V gene. The CDR3, as DNA: TGTGCCATCGGGCAAGGAGGGACAGGGCGTAAAGAGACCCAGTACTTC. Its protein product is CAIGQGGTGRKETQYF.

The chain employs TRBV28 and TRBJ2-4, with a possible D match to TRBD2 (5 bases). CDR3 length equals 15 residues. CDR1 and CDR2 (germline): MDHEN, SYDVKM. V lost 6 bases to trimming and J lost 0 bases, with 12 bases between them. The CDR3 coding sequence is TGTGCCAGCAGAGAGGGTGGTCTAGCCAAAAACATTCAGTACTTC. The encoded protein is CASREGGLAKNIQYF. Together with reference TRBV28 and TRBJ2-4, the CDR3 gives the full variable domain: DVKVTQSSRYLVKRTGEKVFLECVQDMDHENMFWYRQDPGLGLRLIYFSYDVKMKEKGDIPEGYSVSREKKERFSLILESASTNQTSMYLCASREGGLAKNIQYFGAGTRLSVL.